The 13 T cell receptor beta chains presented below share a single source sample, sequenced in a study of T cell responses to AZD1222 COVID-19 vaccine. Produced via immunoSEQ multiplex PCR; TCRdb's table is partial and in-frame only. In the table there are approximately 200,000 clones, approximately 94% of which are singletons. Source: peripheral blood, taken on day 0 of AZD1222 vaccination. The receptor set was obtained from an adult in good health.

The CDR3 protein is CASSSGDSSYNSPLHF. DNA of the CDR3: TGTGCCAGCAGCTCCGGGGACAGCTCCTATAATTCACCCCTCCACTTT. The V and J genes are TRBV7-6 and TRBJ1-6; TRBD1 agrees at 7 bases. The CDR3 has 16 amino acids. Germline V gene data show CDR1 as SGHVS and CDR2 as FNYEAQ. V shed 4 bases and J 0 bases; nucleotides not matched to a gene: 3.

The rearrangement links TRBV4-2 to TRBJ2-1; D is ambiguous. Deletions cut 1 base from V and 8 bases from J, with 6 bases between. Looked up from germline, CDR1 is LGHNA and CDR2 is YNFKEQ. The CDR3 loop spans 12 amino acids. For the CDR3, the DNA is TGTGCCAGCAGCCAAGGGACGGATGAGCAGTTCTTC. Translated, it gives CASSQGTDEQFF.

The CDR3 protein is CASSPRGAPNEKLFF. The CDR3 coding sequence is TGTGCCAGCAGTCCACGGGGGGCACCTAATGAAAAACTGTTTTTT. The chain carries TRBV28 and TRBJ1-4; D possibly corresponds to TRBD1 (6 bases). Germline V lookup: CDR1 MDHEN, CDR2 SYDVKM. The CDR3 has 15 residues. Trimming removed 5 bases at V and 3 bases at J, with 13 bases between.

This chain links TRBV12-3 or TRBV12-4 with TRBJ1-1; D is possibly TRBD1 (6 bases). This CDR3 is built from 13 residues. V shed 4 bases and J shed 0 bases, with 6 bases lying between them. The CDR3 DNA reads as TGTGCCAGCAGTTGGACAGTGAACACTGAAGCTTTCTTT. It encodes CASSWTVNTEAFF.

The chain uses TRBV6-1 and TRBJ1-1; D is possibly TRBD1 (5 bases). Germline V gene sequence: CDR1 MNHNS, CDR2 SASEGT. V was shortened by 2 bases and J by 4 bases, with 17 bases between the two germline ends. This CDR3 has 16 residues. CDR3 sequence (DNA): TGTGCCAGCAGTGAACGGGGCAGGGCCTCGGGCACTGAAGCTTTCTTT. This codes for CASSERGRASGTEAFF.

The chain employs TRBV4-1 and TRBJ2-7; 9 bases fit TRBD1. Germline-derived CDR1 and CDR2 are MGHRA and YSYEKL. V was pared by 4 bases and J by 6 bases, with 10 bases of the junction left unmatched. The CDR3 runs 15 residues. The CDR3 bases are TGCGCCAGCAGCCGAACCGGGACAGGGCTCGGCGAGCAGTACTTC. Residues: CASSRTGTGLGEQYF.

The chain has TRBV19 and TRBJ1-3; possible D gene TRBD1, 5 bases. CDR3 length: 15 residues. V gave up 6 bases and J gave up 0 bases, with 12 bases separating them. Looked up from germline, CDR1 is LNHDA and CDR2 is SQIVND (reference sequence). CDR3 bases: TGTGCCAGTAGCGTGGGACGGAACTCTGGAAACACCATATATTTT. Protein sequence: CASSVGRNSGNTIYF.

V gene TRBV7-3 combines with J gene TRBJ1-2; D is unclear. The V and J ends lost 5 bases and 8 bases respectively, with 15 bases between them. The germline V gene encodes CDR1 SGHTA and CDR2 FQGTGA. This CDR3 region has 13 residues. CDR3 bases: TGTGCCAGCAGCCTTCCAGGTGGGGAAGGCTACACCTTC. It encodes CASSLPGGEGYTF.

The chain employs TRBV11-2 and TRBJ2-7, with 9 bases that match TRBD2. This CDR3 spans 15 amino acids. Germline V gives CDR1 SGHAT, CDR2 FQNNGV. Trimming took 5 bases from V and 0 from J; bases not matched to a gene: 5. CDR3 DNA: TGTGCCAGCAGCCCCACTAGCGGGCTCTCCTACGAGCAGTACTTC. Its translation: CASSPTSGLSYEQYF.

The rearrangement uses TRBV6-5 and TRBJ2-7; tentatively, D is TRBD2 (6 bases). The V gene's germline CDR1 is MNHEY and CDR2 SVGAGI. This CDR3 has 14 amino acids. V was shortened by 8 bases and J by 1 base, with 15 bases between the two germline ends. The CDR3 DNA follows: TGTGCCAGCCATAGTCCCAGCGGGTCCTACGAGCAGTACTTC. Protein sequence: CASHSPSGSYEQYF.

Here the CDR3 DNA reads TGTGCCAGCAGAGTGGAGACCGGGGAGCTGTTTTTT. Residues: CASRVETGELFF. The chain recombines TRBV2 with TRBJ2-2; D is undetermined. V was trimmed by 6 bases and J by 5 bases, leaving 7 bases between them. This CDR3 comprises 12 residues. Germline CDR1 SNHLY, CDR2 FYNNEI.

DNA of the CDR3: TGTGCCAGCAGTTTAGGGCTAGCGGGAGTGGAGACCCAGTACTTC. It specifies CASSLGLAGVETQYF. This chain uses TRBV27 with TRBJ2-5; 10 bases align to TRBD2. The CDR3 is 15 amino acids. CDR1 and CDR2 from the germline V gene are MNHEY and SMNVEV (reference sequence). V lost 2 bases, J lost 5 bases, and 5 bases stayed unmatched.

The rearrangement uses TRBV19 and TRBJ1-3; 7 bases agree with TRBD1. The CDR3 runs to 14 residues. The germline gives CDR1 LNHDA, CDR2 SQIVND (reference sequence). V lost 7 bases and J lost 2; bases outside the gene matches: 5. The CDR3 nucleotides are TGTGCCAGTACCAAGACAGGGACTGGAAACACCATATATTTT. Encoded protein: CASTKTGTGNTIYF.